The 7 T cell receptor beta chains below were found in one sample sequenced in a study of T cells after yellow fever vaccination. TCRdb redid the calling of the 5' RACE reads with MiXCR, one entry per CDR3 protein. The sample yields about 340,000 distinct CDR3 sequences, around an eighth seen once. This material consisted of CD4+ T cells sorted from PBMCs, taken 15 days after the yellow fever booster vaccination. The receptors shown here come from a man younger than 35 who received the YFV17D yellow fever vaccine.

This clonotype was counted between two and nine times. The rearrangement uses TRBV4-2 and TRBJ2-5; 11 bases line up with TRBD2. The CDR3 runs to 18 residues. V was clipped by 2 bases and J by 5 bases; unmatched bases: 13. Per the germline V gene, CDR1 is LGHNA and CDR2 is YNFKEQ. CDR3 bases: TGTGCCAGCAGCCAATTTGAGGTAGCGGGGGGGCCGAGGGAGACCCAGTACTTC. It yields the protein CASSQFEVAGGPRETQYF.

In its sample, this clonotype was seen many times. Written as DNA, the CDR3 is TGTGCCAGCAGCGAAGCGGGGGGGCTTGATGAGCAGTTCTTC. Translating it yields CASSEAGGLDEQFF. J is TRBJ2-1 and V is TRBV9, with 10 bases that match TRBD2. J gave up 8 bases and V 3 bases, and 5 bases lay outside the gene matches. Germline V gene sequence: CDR1 SGDLS, CDR2 YYNGEE. CDR3 size: 14 residues. Full variable domain (rest looked up from reference TRBV9 and TRBJ2-1): DSGVTQTPKHLITATGQRVTLRCSPRSGDLSVYWYQQSLDQGLQFLIQYYNGEERAKGNILERFSAQQFPDLHSELNLSSLELGDSALYFCASSEAGGLDEQFFGPGTRLTVL.

This chain links TRBV7-8 with TRBJ2-5; 8 bases are shared with TRBD2. CDR3 size: 15 residues. V gave up 5 bases and J gave up 1 base; unmatched junction bases: 6. Looked up from germline, CDR1 is SGHVS and CDR2 is FQNEAQ. CDR3: CASSQSGGLQETQYF. The DNA for the CDR3 is TGTGCCAGCAGCCAGAGCGGGGGTCTCCAAGAGACCCAGTACTTC.

This clonotype was counted a few times. The genes are TRBV18 and TRBJ1-2; D may be TRBD1 (6 bases). Trimming left V 8 bases short and J 2 bases short, with 9 bases between. The CDR3 is made up of 12 amino acids. Germline values: CDR1 KGHSH, CDR2 LQKENI. The CDR3 sequence is CASTQGNYGYTF. The CDR3 nucleotides read TGTGCCAGCACCCAGGGGAACTATGGCTACACCTTC.

This rearrangement joins TRBV6-6 to TRBJ2-3; D possibly corresponds to TRBD2 (6 bases). The CDR3 sequence is 14 residues long. The V end lost 2 bases, the J end lost 2 bases, and 8 bases lay between the germline ends. Germline lookup yields CDR1 MNHNY and CDR2 SVGAGI (reference sequence). The CDR3 DNA sequence: TGTGCCAGCAGTTACCAGGACTACACAGATACGCAGTATTTT. It specifies CASSYQDYTDTQYF.

V is TRBV27 and J is TRBJ1-6, with no clear D. Trimming pared 6 bases from V and 9 bases from J, leaving 12 bases between. Germline V lookup: CDR1 MNHEY, CDR2 SMNVEV (reference sequence). The CDR3 totals 13 residues. The CDR3 DNA follows: TGTGCCAGCAGCTTTAACCGGGGTTCACCCCTCCACTTT. The encoded protein is CASSFNRGSPLHF.

V is TRBV5-1 and J is TRBJ1-2; D is uncertain. V lost 1 base, J lost 8 bases, and 18 bases lay in between. Looked up from germline, CDR1 is SGHRS and CDR2 is YFSETQ. The CDR3 runs to 15 residues. The CDR3 coding sequence is TGCGCCAGCAGCTTGAGCAGTTTGGATAAAACGGGCTACACCTTC. Protein sequence: CASSLSSLDKTGYTF. Based on the CDR3 plus reference TRBV5-1 and TRBJ1-2, the full variable domain is KAGVTQTPRYLIKTRGQQVTLSCSPISGHRSVSWYQQTPGQGLQFLFEYFSETQRNKGNFPGRFSGRQFSNSRSEMNVSTLELGDSALYLCASSLSSLDKTGYTFGSGTRLTVV.